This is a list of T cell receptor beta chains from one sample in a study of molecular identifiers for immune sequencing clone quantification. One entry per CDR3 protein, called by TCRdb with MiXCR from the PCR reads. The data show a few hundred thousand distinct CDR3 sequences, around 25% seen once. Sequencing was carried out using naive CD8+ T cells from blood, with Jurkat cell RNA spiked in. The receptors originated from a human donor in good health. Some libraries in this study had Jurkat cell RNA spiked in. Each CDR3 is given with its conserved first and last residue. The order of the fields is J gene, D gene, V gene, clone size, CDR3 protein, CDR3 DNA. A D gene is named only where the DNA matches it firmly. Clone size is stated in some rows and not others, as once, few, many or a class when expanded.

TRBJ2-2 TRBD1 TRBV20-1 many CSRGQDSNTGELFF TGCAGTAGGGGACAGGACTCGAACACCGGGGAGCTGTTTTTT
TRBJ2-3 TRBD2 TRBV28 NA CASTLGGGTSSTDTQYF TGTGCCAGCACCCTGGGGGGGGGGACTTCTAGCACAGATACGCAGTATTTT
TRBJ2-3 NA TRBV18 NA CASSPVLVDTQYF TGTGCCAGCTCACCTGTTTTGGTAGATACGCAGTATTTT
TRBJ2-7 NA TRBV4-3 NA CANSQGTDFYEQYF TGCGCCAACAGCCAAGGGACGGATTTCTACGAGCAGTACTTC
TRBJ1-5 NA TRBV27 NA CASSLYRESNQPQHF TGTGCCAGCAGCCTTTACAGAGAAAGCAATCAGCCCCAGCATTTT
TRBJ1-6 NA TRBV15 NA CATSRDLTPLHF TGTGCCACCAGCAGAGATCTGACACCCCTCCACTTT
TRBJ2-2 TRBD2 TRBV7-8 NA CASSSTPGRDTGELFF TGTGCCAGCAGCTCAACGCCGGGGAGGGACACCGGGGAGCTGTTTTTT
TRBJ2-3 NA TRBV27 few CASSPAGVPDTQYF TGTGCCAGCAGCCCCGCCGGGGTTCCAGATACGCAGTATTTT
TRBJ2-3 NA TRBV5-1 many CASSFDRMDTQYF TGCGCCAGCAGCTTTGACCGTATGGATACGCAGTATTTT
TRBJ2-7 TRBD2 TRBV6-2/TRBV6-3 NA CASGAGGYEQYF TGTGCCAGCGGAGCGGGAGGCTACGAGCAGTACTTC
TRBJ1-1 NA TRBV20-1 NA CSARDLERRNTEAFF TGCAGTGCTAGAGATCTAGAACGGAGGAACACTGAAGCTTTCTTT
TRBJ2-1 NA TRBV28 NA CASSWRGDYNEQFF TGTGCCAGCAGTTGGCGGGGCGACTACAATGAGCAGTTCTTC
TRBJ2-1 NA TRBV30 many CAWEGRFF TGTGCCTGGGAGGGCCGGTTCTTC
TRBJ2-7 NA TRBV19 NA CASSATRDTDSYEQYF TGTGCCAGTAGTGCGACCCGGGACACGGACTCCTACGAGCAGTACTTC
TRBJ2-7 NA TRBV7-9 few CASSPGVLDEQYF TGTGCCAGCAGCCCCGGGGTACTGGACGAGCAGTACTTC